These 28 T cell receptor beta chains were all obtained from the same sample, sequenced in a study of T cell responses to AZD1222 COVID-19 vaccine. Method: immunoSEQ multiplex PCR; TCRdb's copy keeps in-frame clones and lacks some. Of 100,000 to 150,000 clones listed, more than 80% are singletons. The starting material was peripheral blood, obtained on day 0 of AZD1222 vaccination. Every receptor here comes from an adult in good health.

The chain is built from TRBV5-5 and TRBJ2-5; perhaps TRBD1 as D (6 bases). With 5 bases removed from V and 4 bases from J, the gap between germline ends came to 9 bases. The germline V gene has CDR1 SGHKS and CDR2 YYEKEE (reference sequence). The CDR3 extends over 12 amino acids. CDR3 amino acids: CASRLQGETQYF. CDR3 coding DNA: TGTGCCAGCAGACTACAGGGAGAGACCCAGTACTTC.

This clone was seen only once. The chain links TRBV24-1 to TRBJ2-5; no firm D call. This CDR3 is built from 11 residues. CDR1 KGHDR and CDR2 SFDVKD come from the germline V gene. V gave up 3 bases and J gave up 6 bases, with 4 bases separating them. CDR3: CATSDVKTQYF. The CDR3 region has the DNA TGTGCCACCAGTGATGTGAAGACCCAGTACTTC.

The chain couples TRBV7-9 to TRBJ2-2; D not certain. The germline V gene has CDR1 SEHNR and CDR2 FQNEAQ (reference sequence). This CDR3 is built from 15 residues. V was cut by 5 bases and J by 1 base, with 11 bases left in between. The CDR3 reads CASSPPTRNTGELFF. For the CDR3, the DNA is TGTGCCAGCAGCCCCCCAACGAGGAACACCGGGGAGCTGTTTTTT.

In this sample, this clone turned up once. The rearrangement links TRBV6-5 to TRBJ1-1, with a weak D call TRBD1 (6 bases). CDR1 MNHEY and CDR2 SVGAGI come from the germline V gene. The CDR3 is made up of 15 amino acids. V was clipped by 2 bases and J by 4 bases, with 14 bases between them. The CDR3 region is CASSYLGRGVTEAFF. The CDR3 nucleotides read TGTGCCAGCAGTTACCTCGGGAGGGGGGTCACTGAAGCTTTCTTT.

The chain couples TRBV5-1 to TRBJ2-3, with a tentative D call TRBD1 (6 bases). Germline V gives CDR1 SGHRS, CDR2 YFSETQ. The CDR3 is 11 residues long. The ends were cut back, 5 bases at V and 6 bases at J, with 7 bases in the middle. Here the CDR3 reads CASRQGDTQYF. DNA of the CDR3: TGCGCCAGCAGGCAGGGGGATACGCAGTATTTT. Variable domain in full (rest from reference TRBV5-1 and TRBJ2-3): KAGVTQTPRYLIKTRGQQVTLSCSPISGHRSVSWYQQTPGQGLQFLFEYFSETQRNKGNFPGRFSGRQFSNSRSEMNVSTLELGDSALYLCASRQGDTQYFGPGTRLTVL.

V and J are TRBV30 and TRBJ2-7; perhaps TRBD1 as D (5 bases). This CDR3 comprises 13 residues. Germline-derived CDR1 and CDR2 are GTSNPN and SVGIG (reference sequence). Trimming left V 1 base short and J 7 bases short, with 14 bases between. CDR3 sequence (DNA): TGTGCCTGGAGTGCCAGCGACAGTGGGGAGCAGTACTTC. Translated, it gives CAWSASDSGEQYF.

This clone has only one observation. The rearrangement uses TRBV7-9 and TRBJ2-1, with 8 bases that match TRBD1. This CDR3 is built from 16 residues. V dropped 1 base and J dropped 10; count of bases not matched to a gene: 12. From germline, CDR1 is SEHNR and CDR2 FQNEAQ (reference sequence). CDR3: CASSLDWKTGGPEQFF. The CDR3 region has the DNA TGTGCCAGCAGCTTAGATTGGAAAACAGGGGGGCCCGAGCAGTTCTTC.

The V gene is TRBV30, the J gene TRBJ1-5, with D maybe TRBD1 (5 bases). This CDR3 contains 13 residues. Between the trimmed V and J ends, which lost 5 bases and 4 bases, there was a span of 12 bases. Germline CDR1 and CDR2: GTSNPN and SVGIG (reference sequence). The CDR3 bases are TGTGCCTGGGGGGGAGACAGTAATCAGCCCCAGCATTTT. It specifies CAWGGDSNQPQHF. Filled out from reference TRBV30 and TRBJ1-5, the complete variable domain reads SQTIHQWPATLVQPVGSPLSLECTVEGTSNPNLYWYRQAAGRGLQLLFYSVGIGQISSEVPQNLSASRPQDRQFILSSKKLLLSDSGFYLCAWGGDSNQPQHFGDGTRLSIL.

The chain couples TRBV14 to TRBJ2-5; weak D call: TRBD1 (5 bases). Germline V gene sequence: CDR1 SGHDN, CDR2 FVKESK. The CDR3 consists of 16 residues. The V end was cut by 0 bases, the J end by 4 bases, with 15 bases between. CDR3 in amino acids: CASSQERKGYSETQYF. CDR3 in DNA: TGTGCCAGCAGCCAAGAACGGAAGGGGTACTCAGAGACCCAGTACTTC.

The gene calls are TRBV5-1 and TRBJ1-1, with D perhaps TRBD1 (6 bases). The V and J ends lost 2 bases and 2 bases respectively, with 22 bases between them. This CDR3 has 18 amino acids. Per germline, CDR1 SGHRS and CDR2 YFSETQ. CDR3 DNA sequence: TGCGCCAGCAGCTTTGTTGGGATCGTTGGACAGCTAAACACTGAAGCTTTCTTT. Translated: CASSFVGIVGQLNTEAFF.

V gene TRBV6-5 combines with J gene TRBJ1-4; D is unresolved. The CDR3 runs to 14 residues. Germline loops: CDR1 MNHEY, CDR2 SVGAGI. Deletions cut 6 bases from V and 5 bases from J, with 13 bases between. CDR3 residues: CASSPGPLNEKLFF. In nucleotides, the CDR3 is TGTGCCAGCAGCCCCGGGCCACTCAATGAAAAACTGTTTTTT.

The V and J genes are TRBV4-2 and TRBJ1-5, with D unclear. Germline CDR1 is LGHNA and CDR2 is YNFKEQ. The CDR3 has 12 amino acids. Trimming took 3 bases from V and 4 from J, leaving 4 bases between them. The CDR3: CASSQGNQPQHF. For the CDR3, the DNA is TGTGCCAGCAGCCAGGGAAATCAGCCCCAGCATTTT.

The table lists this clone with a count of one. CDR3 sequence (DNA): TGTGCCAGCAGCGGCGGGACAGGGGGAAACACTGAAGCTTTCTTT. This translates into CASSGGTGGNTEAFF. The chain couples TRBV9 to TRBJ1-1; 11 positions agree with TRBD1. Germline lookup yields CDR1 SGDLS and CDR2 YYNGEE. The CDR3 consists of 15 residues. With V trimmed by 3 bases and J by 2 bases, 3 bases remained unmatched.

This clone was counted once. The chain recombines TRBV9 with TRBJ2-7; TRBD1 matches at 9 bases. Germline CDR1 reads SGDLS; CDR2 reads YYNGEE. This CDR3 comprises 15 residues. V was pared by 4 bases and J by 3 bases, with 8 bases of the junction left unmatched. CDR3 amino acids: CASSFRTGERYEQYF. The CDR3 DNA is TGTGCCAGCAGCTTTAGGACAGGGGAGCGCTACGAGCAGTACTTC.

The chain employs TRBV7-3 and TRBJ1-6; D perhaps matches TRBD1 (5 bases). V was cut by 6 bases and J by 8 bases, with 14 bases left in between. The germline V gene encodes CDR1 SGHTA and CDR2 FQGTGA. This CDR3 is built from 14 residues. This chain's CDR3 is CASSRDSFDSPLHF. The DNA for the CDR3 is TGTGCCAGCAGTCGAGACAGTTTTGATTCACCCCTCCACTTT.

This clone was found once. The chain is built from TRBV7-2 and TRBJ2-6; D not resolved. CDR3 size: 15 residues. V lost 1 base and J 2 bases, leaving 6 bases between the germline ends. Germline V gene sequence: CDR1 SGHTA, CDR2 FQGNSA. CDR3 residues: CASSLDTAGANVLTF. CDR3 sequence (DNA): TGTGCCAGCAGCTTAGACACAGCTGGGGCCAACGTCCTGACTTTC.

The chain couples TRBV5-1 to TRBJ2-3; TRBD1 aligns across 10 bases. Germline loops: CDR1 SGHRS, CDR2 YFSETQ. The CDR3 sequence is 17 residues long. Trimming cost V 0 bases and J 3 bases; bases outside gene matches: 7. CDR3 sequence: CASSLATGGMRTDTQYF. The CDR3 DNA is TGCGCCAGCAGCTTGGCGACAGGGGGCATGAGGACAGATACGCAGTATTTT.

The rearrangement joins TRBV3-1 (or the pseudogene TRBV3-2) to TRBJ2-1; TRBD2 agrees at 10 bases. The CDR3 runs 16 residues. Trimming cost V 5 bases and J 3 bases; bases outside gene matches: 7. Germline V gene lookup returns CDR1 LGHDT and CDR2 YNNKEL (reference sequence). The DNA of the CDR3 is TGTGCCAGCAGCGGTCCGCTAGCGGGAGTCTACAATGAGCAGTTCTTC. Its protein is CASSGPLAGVYNEQFF.

The chain is built from TRBV5-1 and TRBJ1-4; D ambiguous. V lost 1 base and J 5 bases, leaving 18 bases between the germline ends. The germline CDR1 and CDR2 sequences are SGHRS and YFSETQ. The CDR3 is made up of 17 amino acids. The CDR3 spells CASSLLPGVGENEKLFF. Here the CDR3 DNA reads TGCGCCAGCAGCTTGCTACCTGGGGTTGGGGAAAATGAAAAACTGTTTTTT.

The V call is TRBV3-1 (or the pseudogene TRBV3-2), the J call TRBJ1-6; possible D gene TRBD1, 6 bases. V was cut by 6 bases and J by 14 bases, with 11 bases left in between. CDR3 length equals 11 residues. Germline lookup yields CDR1 LGHDT and CDR2 YNNKEL (reference sequence). The CDR3 reads CASRGGGTLHF. The CDR3 nucleotides are TGTGCCAGCAGGGGAGGGGGGACCCTCCACTTT.

The chain joins TRBV6-5 to TRBJ1-2; 10 nucleotides match TRBD1. The V gene end was trimmed by 5 bases and the J gene end by 6 bases; junction bases not matched to a gene: 9. The CDR3 runs 15 residues. Germline CDR1 and CDR2: MNHEY and SVGAGI. In DNA, the CDR3 is TGTGCCAGCAGTCAGGGGGACAGGGGATTAGATGGCTACACCTTC. Its translation: CASSQGDRGLDGYTF.

J is TRBJ2-5 and V is TRBV7-8, with 7 bases matching TRBD1. Unmatched junction bases numbered 7, after V lost 5 bases and J lost 1 base. Germline-derived CDR1 and CDR2 are SGHVS and FQNEAQ. The length of the CDR3 is 15 residues. The CDR3 loop is CASSRNRGPQETQYF. In nucleotides, the CDR3 is TGTGCCAGCAGCCGAAACAGGGGCCCCCAAGAGACCCAGTACTTC.

This rearrangement joins TRBV27 to TRBJ2-2, with 16 bases identical to TRBD2. J was trimmed by 0 bases and V by 8 bases; bases with no gene match: 15. CDR1 is MNHEY and CDR2 is SMNVEV in the germline V gene (reference sequence). This CDR3 contains 21 residues. CDR3 DNA: TGTGCCAGCGTTCCTTTATGGAGGGGACTAGCGGGAGGGGCGAACACCGGGGAGCTGTTTTTT. Residues: CASVPLWRGLAGGANTGELFF.

V gene TRBV28 combines with J gene TRBJ1-2; no firm D call. The CDR3 is 13 residues long. Per germline, CDR1 MDHEN and CDR2 SYDVKM. V was clipped by 4 bases and J by 2 bases, with 8 bases between them. The CDR3 sequence: CASSSHLNYGYTF. The CDR3 nucleotides are TGTGCCAGCAGTTCCCACTTGAACTATGGCTACACCTTC.

V gene TRBV7-8 combines with J gene TRBJ1-1; possible D gene TRBD1, 5 bases. The CDR3 contains 13 residues. Germline V gives CDR1 SGHVS, CDR2 FQNEAQ. V was pared by 6 bases and J by 1 base, with 9 bases between. In DNA form, the CDR3 reads TGTGCCAGCAGGGACACTAGGAACACTGAAGCTTTCTTT. Translation gives CASRDTRNTEAFF.

The V and J genes are TRBV6-4 and TRBJ1-1; maybe TRBD1 (5 bases). The V gene lost 2 bases and the J gene lost 5 bases, with 12 bases spanning the gap. Germline V gene lookup returns CDR1 MRHNA and CDR2 SNTAGT. This CDR3 contains 14 residues. The CDR3 DNA sequence: TGTGCCAGCAGTGACAACAGTGGGGGGACTGAAGCTTTCTTT. Its protein is CASSDNSGGTEAFF.

The genes are TRBV5-6 and TRBJ2-7; maybe TRBD1 (6 bases). The CDR3 totals 16 residues. The germline CDR1 and CDR2 sequences are SGHDT and YYEEEE. V was cut by 0 bases and J by 2 bases, with 15 bases left in between. The CDR3 here is CASSLDRGAGAYEQYF. The CDR3, as DNA: TGTGCCAGCAGCTTGGATCGTGGGGCAGGGGCCTACGAGCAGTACTTC.

This chain links TRBV28 with TRBJ1-3; D is uncertain. V dropped 4 bases and J dropped 8 bases, with 18 bases sitting between them. Germline V lookup: CDR1 MDHEN, CDR2 SYDVKM. This CDR3 is 15 amino acids long. CDR3 DNA sequence: TGTGCCAGCAGTTCGGTGGGAGGGCCGGTATACACCATATATTTT. Its protein product is CASSSVGGPVYTIYF.